These 17 T cell receptor beta chains were sequenced from one sample in a study of blood T cell repertoires in COVID-19. Clones were sequenced by immunoSEQ multiplex PCR, and TCRdb holds only the in-frame ones, with some missing. This repertoire shows over 150,000 clones, 75% to 80% found once; its top ten account for roughly 28%. Specimen: peripheral blood. These receptors were taken from a woman aged 70-85 years with acute or convalescent COVID-19.

This clone was seen only once. This chain joins TRBV7-2 and TRBJ2-3, with 7 bases matching TRBD2. The J segment lost 0 bases and the V segment lost 1 base, leaving 4 bases of the junction unmatched. Germline V gene data show CDR1 as SGHTA and CDR2 as FQGNSA. This CDR3 contains 16 residues. The CDR3 here is CASSLGPSGSTDTQYF. In DNA form, the CDR3 reads TGTGCCAGCAGCTTAGGCCCTAGCGGAAGCACAGATACGCAGTATTTT.

The chain carries TRBV7-2 and TRBJ1-3; perhaps TRBD1 as D (5 bases). V lost 1 base and J 0 bases, leaving 7 bases between the germline ends. This CDR3 is 15 amino acids long. CDR1 and CDR2 (germline): SGHTA, FQGNSA. CDR3 loop: CASSLDRNSGNTIYF. The DNA of the CDR3 is TGTGCCAGCAGCTTAGACAGGAACTCTGGAAACACCATATATTTT.

The chain couples TRBV6-5 to TRBJ2-2; D unclear. Germline CDR1 MNHEY, CDR2 SVGAGI. The CDR3 is made up of 13 amino acids. V lost 6 bases and J lost 7, with 12 bases in between. CDR3 sequence: CASRVDLSGELFF. CDR3 coding DNA: TGTGCCAGCAGAGTCGACTTGAGCGGGGAGCTGTTTTTT.

V is TRBV7-3 and J is TRBJ1-1; the D is unclear. The V gene's germline CDR1 is SGHTA and CDR2 FQGTGA. Trimming took off 3 bases at V and 2 bases at J, with 10 bases between the two ends. The CDR3 length is 14 residues. The CDR3 nucleotides read TGTGCCAGCAGCTTTAGGAGAGTAAACACTGAAGCTTTCTTT. Residues: CASSFRRVNTEAFF.

This chain uses TRBV18 with TRBJ1-1, with unresolved D. The CDR3 is made up of 13 amino acids. V lost 10 bases, J lost 6 bases, and 18 bases lay in between. Germline CDR1 and CDR2: KGHSH and LQKENI. CDR3 nucleotides: TGTGCCACTAGCTTGCAGGACGGCGCTGAAGCTTTCTTT. Its translation: CATSLQDGAEAFF.

CDR3 coding DNA: TGTGCCAGCAGGGGACTTCCTAACACCGGGGAGCTGTTTTTT. Amino acid sequence: CASRGLPNTGELFF. The gene calls are TRBV6-4 and TRBJ2-2, with D perhaps TRBD2 (6 bases). Germline lookup yields CDR1 MRHNA and CDR2 SNTAGT. The CDR3 contains 14 residues. Deletions cut 6 bases from V and 2 bases from J, with 10 bases between.

This clone was observed a single time. The chain employs TRBV6-2 or TRBV6-3 and TRBJ2-7, with a possible D match to TRBD1 (5 bases). V lost 0 bases and J lost 6, with 21 bases in between. This CDR3 spans 17 amino acids. Germline V gene data show CDR1 as MNHEY and CDR2 as SVGEGT. DNA of the CDR3: TGTGCCAGCAGTTACTCGATAAATAGGTACCCCCAGGGCGAGCAGTACTTC. It translates to CASSYSINRYPQGEQYF.

V gene TRBV5-6 combines with J gene TRBJ2-7; TRBD2 matches 11 bases. CDR3 length: 16 amino acids. The junction had 7 bases not matched to a gene; V was cut back by 3 bases and J by 2 bases. Germline lookup yields CDR1 SGHDT and CDR2 YYEEEE. This chain's CDR3 is CASSWGGSGRAYEQYF. In DNA, the CDR3 is TGTGCCAGCAGCTGGGGCGGTAGCGGGAGGGCCTACGAGCAGTACTTC.

The rearrangement joins TRBV27 to TRBJ2-1, with no clear D. This CDR3 comprises 15 residues. V was pared by 2 bases and J by 0 bases, with 8 bases between. Per germline, CDR1 MNHEY and CDR2 SMNVEV (reference sequence). CDR3 protein: CASSLVLLSYNEQFF. CDR3 bases: TGTGCCAGCAGTTTAGTACTGCTCTCCTACAATGAGCAGTTCTTC.

In this sample, this clone turned up a few times. At one boundary the junction diverges from the germline segment, which might be a read error. The rearrangement joins TRBV3-1 (or the pseudogene TRBV3-2) to TRBJ2-7; D might be TRBD1 (6 bases). Germline assignment: CDR1 LGHDT and CDR2 YNNKEL (reference sequence). This CDR3 comprises 13 residues. CDR3 sequence: CASSQVVSGHIGF. In DNA form, the CDR3 reads TGTGCCAGCAGCCAAGTAGTTTCGGGACATATAGGCTTC.

The chain carries TRBV20-1 and TRBJ2-1; tentative D call: TRBD2 (5 bases). CDR1 and CDR2 (germline): DFQATT, SNEGSKA (reference sequence). CDR3 length: 14 amino acids. Trimming cost V 3 bases and J 15 bases, with 24 bases left between them. The CDR3 DNA reads as TGCAGTGCTAGTTCTCGCGACCAACTAGAACATAGGTTCTTC. It is translated as CSASSRDQLEHRFF.

CDR3 loop: CASSFRGEKLFF. The CDR3 region has the DNA TGTGCCAGCAGCTTCAGGGGTGAAAAACTGTTTTTT. The rearrangement uses TRBV3-1 (or the pseudogene TRBV3-2) and TRBJ1-4; tentatively, D is TRBD1 (6 bases). V shed 5 bases and J shed 7 bases, with 8 bases lying between them. Germline values: CDR1 LGHDT, CDR2 YNNKEL (reference sequence). The CDR3 consists of 12 residues.

The table lists this clone with a count of one. The chain couples TRBV11-2 to TRBJ2-2; 7 nucleotides align to TRBD1. V dropped 4 bases and J dropped 9; count of bases not matched to a gene: 11. Germline V CDR1 and CDR2: SGHAT, FQNNGV. The CDR3 extends over 15 amino acids. The CDR3 sequence: CASSSRLTQGRELFF. CDR3 DNA sequence: TGTGCCAGCAGCTCCCGATTAACACAGGGGAGGGAGCTGTTTTTT. The entire variable domain, with the rest obtained from reference TRBV11-2 and TRBJ2-2, is as follows: EAGVAQSPRYKIIEKRQSVAFWCNPISGHATLYWYQQILGQGPKLLIQFQNNGVVDDSQLPKDRFSAERLKGVDSTLKIQPAKLEDSAVYLCASSSRLTQGRELFFGEGSRLTVL.

The chain joins TRBV3-1 (or the pseudogene TRBV3-2) to TRBJ2-7; D gene ambiguous. Germline values: CDR1 LGHDT, CDR2 YNNKEL (reference sequence). This CDR3 has 12 residues. The V gene lost 2 bases and the J gene lost 0 bases, with 2 bases spanning the gap. CDR3 nucleotides: TGTGCCAGCAGCCAACACTCCTACGAGCAGTACTTC. This translates into CASSQHSYEQYF.

This rearrangement joins TRBV12-3 or TRBV12-4 to TRBJ2-7, with 11 nucleotides matching TRBD1. The V gene end was trimmed by 7 bases and the J gene end by 6 bases; junction bases not matched to a gene: 5. The CDR3 has 13 amino acids. The CDR3 DNA reads TGTGCCAGCACCAAGGACAGGGGGCGCGAGCAGTACTTC. Translating it yields CASTKDRGREQYF.

The chain carries TRBV19 and TRBJ2-2, with D tentatively TRBD2 (6 bases). With 3 bases removed from V and 4 bases from J, the gap between germline ends came to 12 bases. Germline V gene lookup returns CDR1 LNHDA and CDR2 SQIVND (reference sequence). The CDR3 covers 15 residues. The CDR3 DNA is TGTGCCAGTAGTATTGGGGGGACGGGCACCGGGGAGCTGTTTTTT. This sequence encodes CASSIGGTGTGELFF. Based on the CDR3 plus reference TRBV19 and TRBJ2-2, the full variable domain is DGGITQSPKYLFRKEGQNVTLSCEQNLNHDAMYWYRQDPGQGLRLIYYSQIVNDFQKGDIAEGYSVSREKKESFPLTVTSAQKNPTAFYLCASSIGGTGTGELFFGEGSRLTVL.

V is TRBV4-1 and J is TRBJ1-5, with 9 nucleotides matching TRBD1. The CDR3 is 17 amino acids. J gave up 5 bases and V 0 bases, and 8 bases lay outside the gene matches. Germline V lookup: CDR1 MGHRA, CDR2 YSYEKL. The CDR3 coding sequence is TGCGCCAGCAGCCAAGATAACTCCGGGACAGGGTATCAGCCCCAGCATTTT. Translated, it gives CASSQDNSGTGYQPQHF.